This passage covers 13 T cell receptor beta chains from one sample sequenced in a study of shared clonotypes between healthy human individuals. Clones were sequenced by immunoSEQ multiplex PCR, and TCRdb holds only the in-frame ones, with some missing. The table shows some 1,100,000 clones, with 78% occurring only once. The sequenced sample was memory CD4+ T cells from PBMCs. Subset denoted: CD45RA-negative fraction. The receptors derive from a man between 18 and 29 years old in good health. Some clones in this sample may be carry-over from other donors' samples.

The chain has TRBV30 and TRBJ1-6, with a weak D call TRBD1 (6 bases). This CDR3 contains 13 residues. The ends were cut back, 3 bases at V and 12 bases at J, with 15 bases in the middle. In germline, CDR1 is GTSNPN, CDR2 SVGIG (reference sequence). The CDR3 region is CAWRTGEGLPLHF. CDR3 bases: TGTGCCTGGAGGACAGGCGAAGGTTTACCCCTCCACTTT.

The V call is TRBV28, the J call TRBJ1-3, with TRBD1 matching 9 bases. V shed 4 bases and J 4 bases; nucleotides not matched to a gene: 8. Germline CDR1 is MDHEN and CDR2 is SYDVKM. The CDR3 has 16 amino acids. CDR3 sequence: CASSSMDRGVGNTIYF. The CDR3 DNA reads as TGTGCCAGCAGTTCGATGGACAGGGGAGTAGGAAACACCATATATTTT.

A note on this clone: This sample also contains other DNA sequences that code for the same CDR3. The chain couples TRBV19 to TRBJ2-5; a weak D match, TRBD1 (5 bases). V was cut by 2 bases and J by 1 base, with 5 bases left in between. CDR1 is LNHDA and CDR2 is SQIVND in the germline V gene (reference sequence). The CDR3 spans 13 residues. The CDR3: CASSIQGQETQYF. The CDR3 DNA reads as TGTGCCAGTAGTATACAGGGCCAAGAGACCCAGTACTTC.

The genes are TRBV28 and TRBJ1-3, with D possibly TRBD1 on 5 matching bases. CDR1 is MDHEN and CDR2 is SYDVKM in the germline V gene. V lost 8 bases, J lost 4 bases, and 12 bases lay in between. This CDR3 comprises 13 residues. In DNA, the CDR3 is TGTGCCAGCGGGACTTTTTTAGGAAACACCATATATTTT. Protein product: CASGTFLGNTIYF.

This clone was seen a handful of times. The gene calls are TRBV5-1 and TRBJ2-7; TRBD2 might be the D (5 bases). Germline CDR1 reads SGHRS; CDR2 reads YFSETQ. This CDR3 comprises 15 residues. V dropped 1 base and J dropped 4 bases, with 15 bases sitting between them. The CDR3 loop is CASSLREGFLYEQYF. DNA for the CDR3: TGCGCCAGCAGCTTGCGTGAGGGTTTTCTATACGAGCAGTACTTC.

The rearrangement joins TRBV29-1 to TRBJ2-1; the D is unclear. The ends were cut back, 4 bases at V and 7 bases at J, with 14 bases in the middle. The CDR3 sequence is 13 residues long. The germline CDR1 and CDR2 sequences are SQVTM and ANQGSEA. CDR3 residues: CSVGPGLWNEQFF. DNA of the CDR3: TGCAGCGTTGGCCCCGGGCTTTGGAATGAGCAGTTCTTC.

The V call is TRBV9, the J call TRBJ2-2, with D maybe TRBD2 (6 bases). V lost 7 bases and J lost 4, with 14 bases in between. This CDR3 contains 14 residues. CDR1 and CDR2 from the germline V gene are SGDLS and YYNGEE. CDR3 in amino acids: CASRPGESTGELFF. The CDR3 DNA reads TGTGCCAGCCGCCCGGGGGAGAGCACCGGGGAGCTGTTTTTT.

In regard to this clone: At the DNA level, this CDR3 is encoded by other sequences in the same sample as well. The rearrangement links TRBV30 to TRBJ2-3, with no clear D. Germline loops: CDR1 GTSNPN, CDR2 SVGIG (reference sequence). The CDR3 is made up of 11 amino acids. Trimming took off 5 bases at V and 5 bases at J, with 8 bases between the two ends. The chain's CDR3 is CAWSLGDTQYF. The CDR3 DNA follows: TGTGCCTGGTCTTTAGGAGATACGCAGTATTTT.

The J gene is TRBJ2-1, the V gene TRBV5-4, with D unclear. V was shortened by 2 bases and J by 1 base, with 7 bases between the two germline ends. Germline assignment: CDR1 SGHNT and CDR2 YYREEE (reference sequence). This CDR3 is built from 14 residues. CDR3 region: CASSFDISYNEQFF. The DNA of the CDR3 is TGTGCCAGCAGCTTTGACATATCCTACAATGAGCAGTTCTTC.

The rearrangement joins TRBV7-6 to TRBJ2-2, with 9 bases aligning to TRBD1. The germline gives CDR1 SGHVS, CDR2 FNYEAQ. The CDR3 length is 15 residues. The J segment lost 4 bases and the V segment lost 8 bases, leaving 8 bases of the junction unmatched. The CDR3, as DNA: TGTGCCAGCGGAGGACAGGGGATCGGCACCGGGGAGCTGTTTTTT. It specifies CASGGQGIGTGELFF.

J is TRBJ1-1 and V is TRBV5-1; D gene unclear. The V and J ends lost 0 bases and 0 bases respectively, with 9 bases between them. The CDR3 consists of 15 residues. Germline CDR1 and CDR2: SGHRS and YFSETQ. Written as DNA, the CDR3 is TGCGCCAGCAGCTTGGCGCTGAGCATGAACACTGAAGCTTTCTTT. It translates to CASSLALSMNTEAFF. Using reference TRBV5-1 and TRBJ1-1 for the parts outside the CDR3, the full variable domain is KAGVTQTPRYLIKTRGQQVTLSCSPISGHRSVSWYQQTPGQGLQFLFEYFSETQRNKGNFPGRFSGRQFSNSRSEMNVSTLELGDSALYLCASSLALSMNTEAFFGQGTRLTVV.

The chain employs TRBV25-1 and TRBJ2-7; D ambiguous. There are 12 residues in the CDR3. Germline V gene data show CDR1 as MGHDK and CDR2 as SYGVNS. V lost 0 bases, J lost 6 bases, and 6 bases lay in between. The CDR3 spells CASSEYTSEQYF. CDR3 DNA sequence: TGTGCCAGCAGTGAATATACCAGCGAGCAGTACTTC.

V usage is TRBV11-3 and J usage is TRBJ2-3; TRBD2 matches at 14 bases. Losses at the gene ends were 1 base for V and 2 bases for J; bases not matched to a gene: 11. Per germline, CDR1 SGHNT and CDR2 YENEEA. The CDR3 spans 20 residues. The CDR3 DNA sequence: TGTGCCAGCAGCTTAGTGGTGAGGGGACTAGCGGGAGTCCACACAGATACGCAGTATTTT. Its translation is CASSLVVRGLAGVHTDTQYF.